This TCR beta chain stems from a study of identical twins. Findings of the study overall: Clonotypes of the beta chain that were abundant in cord blood carried fewer insertions (memory repertoires showed none). Possibly, invariant MAIT and iNKT cells partly confounded zero-insertion analyses. Models, which agreed with sharing between unrelated individuals, nonetheless underestimated the out-of-frame TCR alpha sharing seen in monozygotic twins.

Germline V gives CDR1 LGHDT, CDR2 YNNKEL (reference sequence). This CDR3 comprises 16 residues. The V segment lost 1 base and the J segment 0 bases; nucleotides outside the gene matches: 2. This clonotype was seen a handful of times. Its target is unknown. TCRdb redid the calling of the 5' RACE reads with MiXCR, one entry per CDR3 protein. The sample lists roughly 240,000 distinct CDR3 sequences; 7.5% were seen once. The sample was also reused in another study, on yellow fever vaccine responses in identical twins.

Sequenced sample: CD8+ T cells sorted from blood. The chain uses TRBV3-1 and TRBJ2-5; the match to TRBD2 covers 10 bases. The TCR was taken from a woman aged 18-29 years in good health. The DNA for the CDR3 is TGTGCCAGCAGCCAAGGACTAGCGGGTTACCAAGAGACCCAGTACTTC. Encoded protein: CASSQGLAGYQETQYF.